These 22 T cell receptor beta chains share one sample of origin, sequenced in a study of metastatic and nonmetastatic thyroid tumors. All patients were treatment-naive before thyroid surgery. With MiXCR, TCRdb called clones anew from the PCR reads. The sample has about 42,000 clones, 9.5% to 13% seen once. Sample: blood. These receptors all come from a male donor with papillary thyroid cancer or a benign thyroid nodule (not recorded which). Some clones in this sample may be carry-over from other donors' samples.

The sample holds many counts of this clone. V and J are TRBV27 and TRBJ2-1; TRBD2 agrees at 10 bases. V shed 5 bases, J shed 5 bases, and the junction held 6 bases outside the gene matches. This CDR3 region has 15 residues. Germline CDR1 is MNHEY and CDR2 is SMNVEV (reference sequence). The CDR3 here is CASSLPGLANNEQFF. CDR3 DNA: TGTGCCAGCAGTCTTCCGGGACTAGCGAACAATGAGCAGTTCTTC.

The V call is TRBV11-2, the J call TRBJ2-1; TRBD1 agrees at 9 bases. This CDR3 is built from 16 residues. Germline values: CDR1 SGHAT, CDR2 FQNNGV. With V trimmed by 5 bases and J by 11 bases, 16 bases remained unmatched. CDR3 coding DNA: TGTGCCAGCAGCACAGGGGGCAGGGGCCCTGCAAGGAAGCAGTTCTTC. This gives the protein CASSTGGRGPARKQFF.

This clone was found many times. The CDR3 region has the DNA TGTGCCAGCAGTCCGGACAGGGGGAGGGGTGAGCAGTTCTTC. It is translated as CASSPDRGRGEQFF. The V gene is TRBV28, the J gene TRBJ2-1, with TRBD1 matching over 10 bases. Germline V CDR1 and CDR2: MDHEN, SYDVKM. This CDR3 contains 14 residues. The V and J ends lost 5 bases and 9 bases, in that order; junction bases with no gene match: 7.

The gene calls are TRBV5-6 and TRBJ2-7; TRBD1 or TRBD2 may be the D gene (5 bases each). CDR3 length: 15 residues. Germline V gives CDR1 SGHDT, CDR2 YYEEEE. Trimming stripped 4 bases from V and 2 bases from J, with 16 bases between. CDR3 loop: CASSIGTRTAYEQYF. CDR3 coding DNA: TGTGCCAGCAGCATCGGGACGCGGACCGCCTACGAGCAGTACTTC.

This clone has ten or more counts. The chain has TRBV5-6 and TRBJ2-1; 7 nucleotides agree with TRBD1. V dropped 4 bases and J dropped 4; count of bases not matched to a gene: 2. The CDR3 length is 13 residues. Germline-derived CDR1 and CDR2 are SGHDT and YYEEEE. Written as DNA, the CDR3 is TGTGCCAGCAGCGGGGACAGATACAATGAGCAGTTCTTC. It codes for CASSGDRYNEQFF.

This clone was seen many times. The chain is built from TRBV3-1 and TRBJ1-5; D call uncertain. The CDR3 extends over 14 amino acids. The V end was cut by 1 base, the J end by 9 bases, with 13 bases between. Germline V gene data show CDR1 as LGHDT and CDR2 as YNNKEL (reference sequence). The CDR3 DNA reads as TGTGCCAGCAGCCAAGGATTGGGGTTTGGGCCCCAGCATTTT. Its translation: CASSQGLGFGPQHF.

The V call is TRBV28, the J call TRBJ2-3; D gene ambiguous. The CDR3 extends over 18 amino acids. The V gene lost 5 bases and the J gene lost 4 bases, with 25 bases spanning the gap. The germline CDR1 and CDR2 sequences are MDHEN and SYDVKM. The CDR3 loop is CASSIITRADTTADTQYF. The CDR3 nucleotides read TGTGCCAGCAGTATCATTACAAGGGCAGACACCACGGCAGATACGCAGTATTTT. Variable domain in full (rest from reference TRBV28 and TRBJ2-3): DVKVTQSSRYLVKRTGEKVFLECVQDMDHENMFWYRQDPGLGLRLIYFSYDVKMKEKGDIPEGYSVSREKKERFSLILESASTNQTSMYLCASSIITRADTTADTQYFGPGTRLTVL.

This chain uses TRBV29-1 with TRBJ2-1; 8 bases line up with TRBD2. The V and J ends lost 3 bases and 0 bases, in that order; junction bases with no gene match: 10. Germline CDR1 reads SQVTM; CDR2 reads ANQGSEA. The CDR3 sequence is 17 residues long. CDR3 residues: CSVDWASGLSSYNEQFF. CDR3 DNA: TGCAGCGTTGATTGGGCTAGCGGGCTAAGCTCCTACAATGAGCAGTTCTTC.

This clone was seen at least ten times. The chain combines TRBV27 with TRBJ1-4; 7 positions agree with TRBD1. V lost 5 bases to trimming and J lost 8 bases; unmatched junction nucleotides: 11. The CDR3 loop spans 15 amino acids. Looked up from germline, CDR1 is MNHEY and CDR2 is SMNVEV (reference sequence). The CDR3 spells CASSPTTGLGEKLFF. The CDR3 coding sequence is TGTGCCAGCAGTCCGACGACAGGGCTGGGGGAAAAACTGTTTTTT.

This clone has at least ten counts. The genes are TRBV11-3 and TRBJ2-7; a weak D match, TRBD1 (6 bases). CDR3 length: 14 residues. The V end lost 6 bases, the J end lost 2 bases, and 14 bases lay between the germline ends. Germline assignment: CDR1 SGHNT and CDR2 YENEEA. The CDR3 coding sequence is TGTGCCAGCAGTTACCGGGACACGACCTACGAGCAGTACTTC. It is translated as CASSYRDTTYEQYF.

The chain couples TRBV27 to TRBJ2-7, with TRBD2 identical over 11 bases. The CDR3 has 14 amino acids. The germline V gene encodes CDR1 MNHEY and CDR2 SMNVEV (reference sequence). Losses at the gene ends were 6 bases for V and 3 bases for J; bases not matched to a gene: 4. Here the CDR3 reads CASRRLAGNYEQYF. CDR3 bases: TGTGCCAGCAGGAGACTAGCGGGAAACTACGAGCAGTACTTC.

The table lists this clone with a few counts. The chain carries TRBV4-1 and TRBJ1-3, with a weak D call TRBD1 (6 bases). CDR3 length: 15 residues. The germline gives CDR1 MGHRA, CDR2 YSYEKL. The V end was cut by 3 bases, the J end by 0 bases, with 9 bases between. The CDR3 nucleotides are TGCGCCAGCAGCCACCCGGACAGCTCTGGAAACACCATATATTTT. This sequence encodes CASSHPDSSGNTIYF.

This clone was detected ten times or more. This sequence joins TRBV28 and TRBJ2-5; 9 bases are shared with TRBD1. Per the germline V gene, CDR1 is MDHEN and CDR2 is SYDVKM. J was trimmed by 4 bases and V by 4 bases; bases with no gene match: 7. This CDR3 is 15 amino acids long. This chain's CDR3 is CASSSRTGVRETQYF. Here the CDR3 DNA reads TGTGCCAGCAGTTCTCGGACAGGGGTGAGAGAGACCCAGTACTTC.

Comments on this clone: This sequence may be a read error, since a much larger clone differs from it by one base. The CDR3 reads CASSQDGGCDTGELFF. The CDR3 DNA follows: TGCGCCAGCAGCCAAGATGGGGGTTGTGACACCGGGGAGCTGTTTTTT. The chain couples TRBV4-3 to TRBJ2-2, with D perhaps given as TRBD1 or TRBD2 (5 bases each). The V and J ends lost 0 bases and 3 bases respectively, with 11 bases between them. This CDR3 contains 16 residues. The V gene's germline CDR1 is LGHNA and CDR2 YSLEER.

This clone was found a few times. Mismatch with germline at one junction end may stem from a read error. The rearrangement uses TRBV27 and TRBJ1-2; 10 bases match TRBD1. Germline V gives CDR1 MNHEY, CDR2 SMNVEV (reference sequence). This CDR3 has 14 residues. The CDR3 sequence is CSSIPGTGAYGYTF. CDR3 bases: TGTTCCAGCATCCCCGGGACAGGGGCCTATGGCTACACCTTC.

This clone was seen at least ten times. The CDR3 spells CASNTGHSYEQYF. CDR3 coding DNA: TGTGCCAGCAATACCGGGCACTCCTACGAGCAGTACTTC. The gene calls are TRBV25-1 and TRBJ2-7; D is unresolved. The length of the CDR3 is 13 residues. Germline CDR1 reads MGHDK; CDR2 reads SYGVNS. Trimming took off 7 bases at V and 0 bases at J, with 10 bases between the two ends.

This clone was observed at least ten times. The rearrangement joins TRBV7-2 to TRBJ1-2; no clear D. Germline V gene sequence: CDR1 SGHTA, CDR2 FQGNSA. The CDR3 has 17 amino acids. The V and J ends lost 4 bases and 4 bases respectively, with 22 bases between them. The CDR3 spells CASSSPTRGMSTYGYTF. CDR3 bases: TGTGCCAGCAGCTCGCCTACTCGGGGAATGTCAACCTATGGCTACACCTTC.

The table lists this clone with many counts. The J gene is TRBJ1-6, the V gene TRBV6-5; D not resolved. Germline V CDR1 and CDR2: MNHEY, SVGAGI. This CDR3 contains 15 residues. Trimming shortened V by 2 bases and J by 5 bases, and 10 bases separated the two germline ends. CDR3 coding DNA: TGTGCCAGCAGTTACGATACAGTAGATAATTCACCCCTCCACTTT. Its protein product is CASSYDTVDNSPLHF.

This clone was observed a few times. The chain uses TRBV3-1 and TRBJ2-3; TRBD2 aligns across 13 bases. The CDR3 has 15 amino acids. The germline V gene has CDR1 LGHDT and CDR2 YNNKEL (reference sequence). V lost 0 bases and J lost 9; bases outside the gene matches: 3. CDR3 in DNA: TGTGCCAGCAGCCAAGATATACTAGCGGGAGGGACGCAGTATTTT. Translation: CASSQDILAGGTQYF.

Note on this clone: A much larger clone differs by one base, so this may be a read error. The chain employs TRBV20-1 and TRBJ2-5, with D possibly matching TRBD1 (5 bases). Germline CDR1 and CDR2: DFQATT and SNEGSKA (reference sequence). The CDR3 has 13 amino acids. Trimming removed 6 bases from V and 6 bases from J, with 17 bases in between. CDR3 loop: CSANGHGWKTQYF. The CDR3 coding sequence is TGCAGTGCCAACGGACATGGTTGGAAGACCCAGTACTTC.

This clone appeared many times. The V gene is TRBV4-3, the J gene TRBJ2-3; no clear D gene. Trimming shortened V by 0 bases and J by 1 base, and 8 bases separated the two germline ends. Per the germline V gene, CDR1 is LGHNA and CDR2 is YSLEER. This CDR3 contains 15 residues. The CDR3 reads CASSQDLRGTDTQYF. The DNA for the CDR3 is TGCGCCAGCAGCCAAGATCTCCGCGGCACAGATACGCAGTATTTT.

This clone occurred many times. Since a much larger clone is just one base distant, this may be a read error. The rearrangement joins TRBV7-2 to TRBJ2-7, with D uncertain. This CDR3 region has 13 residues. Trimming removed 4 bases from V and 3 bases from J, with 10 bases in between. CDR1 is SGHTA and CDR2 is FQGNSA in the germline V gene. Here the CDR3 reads CASSSTEDYEQYF. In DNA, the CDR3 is TGTGCCAGCAGCTCAACAGAGGACTACGAGCAGTACTTC.